These 22 T cell receptor beta chains were sequenced from one sample in a study of blood T cell repertoires in COVID-19. Assay used: immunoSEQ multiplex PCR; TCRdb lists only in-frame clones, some missing. Among some 49,000 clones listed, 80% to 85% were seen once. What was sequenced was peripheral blood. Receptors were obtained from a woman of 80 years or more with COVID-19, enrolled during active disease.

The chain uses TRBV28 and TRBJ2-1; TRBD2 agrees at 14 bases. With V trimmed by 8 bases and J by 0 bases, 9 bases remained unmatched. Germline CDR1 reads MDHEN; CDR2 reads SYDVKM. The CDR3 extends over 18 amino acids. The CDR3 sequence: CASVVGLAGGSSYNEQFF. The CDR3 DNA is TGTGCCAGCGTCGTTGGACTAGCGGGAGGAAGCTCCTACAATGAGCAGTTCTTC. Using reference TRBV28 and TRBJ2-1 for the parts outside the CDR3, the full variable domain is DVKVTQSSRYLVKRTGEKVFLECVQDMDHENMFWYRQDPGLGLRLIYFSYDVKMKEKGDIPEGYSVSREKKERFSLILESASTNQTSMYLCASVVGLAGGSSYNEQFFGPGTRLTVL.

This chain uses TRBV4-1 with TRBJ1-1; 7 bases line up with TRBD1. The V gene end was trimmed by 3 bases and the J gene end by 7 bases; junction bases not matched to a gene: 11. CDR3 length: 15 residues. Germline loops: CDR1 MGHRA, CDR2 YSYEKL. In DNA, the CDR3 is TGCGCCAGCAGCCAGACTCCTGATCGACAGGGTGAAGCTTTCTTT. Protein product: CASSQTPDRQGEAFF.

The chain joins TRBV27 to TRBJ2-2, with D possibly TRBD1 on 7 matching bases. With 7 bases removed from V and 7 bases from J, the gap between germline ends came to 13 bases. There are 13 residues in the CDR3. Per germline, CDR1 MNHEY and CDR2 SMNVEV (reference sequence). CDR3 nucleotides: TGTGCCAGCATGTACAGGGGAGGCGGGGAGCTGTTTTTT. It is translated as CASMYRGGGELFF.

This chain uses TRBV9 with TRBJ2-2, with a weak D call TRBD2 (5 bases). The CDR3 spans 16 residues. V shed 0 bases and J shed 3 bases, with 12 bases lying between them. Germline values: CDR1 SGDLS, CDR2 YYNGEE. The CDR3 nucleotides are TGTGCCAGCAGCGTAGGTTTAGGGAGAGACACCGGGGAGCTGTTTTTT. Protein sequence: CASSVGLGRDTGELFF.

The rearrangement links TRBV7-9 to TRBJ2-7; 14 bases are shared with TRBD2. This CDR3 has 15 amino acids. Germline CDR1 and CDR2: SEHNR and FQNEAQ (reference sequence). The J segment lost 5 bases and the V segment lost 5 bases, leaving 5 bases of the junction unmatched. The CDR3, as DNA: TGTGCCAGCAGCCTGGGACTAGCGGGAGTAAACGAGCAGTACTTC. Translation gives CASSLGLAGVNEQYF. Full variable domain (missing parts from reference TRBV7-9 and TRBJ2-7): DTGVSQNPRHKITKRGQNVTFRCDPISEHNRLYWYRQTLGQGPEFLTYFQNEAQLEKSRLLSDRFSAERPKGSFSTLEIQRTEQGDSAMYLCASSLGLAGVNEQYFGPGTRLTVT.

The V and J genes are TRBV7-3 and TRBJ2-1; 11 positions agree with TRBD2. The CDR3 totals 16 residues. CDR1 and CDR2 from the germline V gene are SGHTA and FQGTGA. J lost 3 bases, V lost 2 bases, and 3 bases had no gene match. The CDR3 reads CASSLLAGGFYNEQFF. CDR3 nucleotide sequence: TGTGCCAGCAGCTTACTAGCGGGAGGATTCTACAATGAGCAGTTCTTC.

DNA for the CDR3: TGTGCCAGCAGTCGACAGGGATTCGGGGAGACCCAGTACTTC. Encoded protein: CASSRQGFGETQYF. The rearrangement joins TRBV27 to TRBJ2-5; 7 bases align to TRBD1. CDR1 MNHEY and CDR2 SMNVEV come from the germline V gene (reference sequence). The V gene end was trimmed by 5 bases and the J gene end by 5 bases; junction bases not matched to a gene: 8. CDR3 size: 14 residues.

The chain recombines TRBV7-9 with TRBJ2-4; TRBD2 agrees at 8 bases. J was trimmed by 7 bases and V by 0 bases; bases with no gene match: 5. The CDR3 is made up of 15 amino acids. Germline V gene lookup returns CDR1 SEHNR and CDR2 FQNEAQ (reference sequence). The DNA of the CDR3 is TGTGCCAGCAGCTTAGCGAAGCGGGAGCTTAACATTCAGTACTTC. Translated: CASSLAKRELNIQYF.

The genes are TRBV11-2 and TRBJ2-1, with D possibly matching TRBD2 (5 bases). This CDR3 comprises 16 residues. Germline V gene sequence: CDR1 SGHAT, CDR2 FQNNGV. Trimming took off 6 bases at V and 7 bases at J, with 22 bases between the two ends. The DNA of the CDR3 is TGTGCCAGCAGGTTTACGAGCGGTACCATGTATAATGAGCAGTTCTTC. It codes for CASRFTSGTMYNEQFF.

V gene TRBV28 combines with J gene TRBJ2-2; D unresolved. The CDR3 extends over 13 amino acids. Germline V gene sequence: CDR1 MDHEN, CDR2 SYDVKM. The V and J ends lost 5 bases and 6 bases respectively, with 10 bases between them. The CDR3 protein is CASSLLRAGELFF. The DNA of the CDR3 is TGTGCCAGCAGTCTCCTTAGAGCCGGGGAGCTGTTTTTT.

The gene calls are TRBV19 and TRBJ1-1; D is perhaps TRBD1 (5 bases). Trimming left V 3 bases short and J 4 bases short, with 12 bases between. This CDR3 is built from 14 residues. Germline V gene lookup returns CDR1 LNHDA and CDR2 SQIVND (reference sequence). The CDR3 DNA reads TGTGCCAGTAGTATGAACCGTCAGGGCACTGAAGCTTTCTTT. This gives the protein CASSMNRQGTEAFF.

This clone was picked up one time. The rearrangement links TRBV18 to TRBJ2-7; 7 bases agree with TRBD1. The V gene end was trimmed by 1 base and the J gene end by 5 bases; junction bases not matched to a gene: 8. The CDR3 spans 15 residues. Looked up from germline, CDR1 is KGHSH and CDR2 is LQKENI. CDR3 in DNA: TGTGCCAGCTCACCACTAGGGACAGACCATAACGAGCAGTACTTC. Protein product: CASSPLGTDHNEQYF.

This clone was seen only a few times. Distinct nucleotide sequences in the sample also encode this CDR3. The V gene is TRBV6-5, the J gene TRBJ1-1; D possibly corresponds to TRBD1 (5 bases). Germline CDR1 is MNHEY and CDR2 is SVGAGI. The V gene lost 6 bases and the J gene lost 10 bases, with 12 bases spanning the gap. This CDR3 is 11 amino acids long. CDR3 sequence reads: CASSSRAGAFF. The CDR3 DNA reads TGTGCCAGCAGCAGCAGGGCTGGAGCTTTCTTT.

V is TRBV3-1 (or the pseudogene TRBV3-2) and J is TRBJ1-5, with D uncertain. V dropped 1 base and J dropped 0 bases, with 4 bases sitting between them. The germline V gene encodes CDR1 LGHDT and CDR2 YNNKEL (reference sequence). CDR3 length equals 14 residues. This chain's CDR3 is CASSQAVSNQPQHF. The CDR3 DNA follows: TGTGCCAGCAGCCAAGCGGTTAGCAATCAGCCCCAGCATTTT.

The chain links TRBV9 to TRBJ2-1; D call uncertain. V lost 0 bases and J lost 4, with 11 bases in between. Germline V gene sequence: CDR1 SGDLS, CDR2 YYNGEE. The CDR3 spans 15 residues. Here the CDR3 DNA reads TGTGCCAGCAGCGTAGCTACTGGGCCTTACAATGAGCAGTTCTTC. This translates into CASSVATGPYNEQFF.

This chain uses TRBV4-2 with TRBJ2-4; 16 bases line up with TRBD2. After removal of 0 bases from V and 2 bases from J, the junction contained 7 bases not matched to a gene. CDR1 LGHNA and CDR2 YNFKEQ come from the germline V gene. The CDR3 runs 20 residues. CDR3 loop: CASSQELGTSGRGTKNIQYF. CDR3 in DNA: TGTGCCAGCAGCCAAGAATTAGGGACTAGCGGGAGGGGGACCAAAAACATTCAGTACTTC.

V is TRBV29-1 and J is TRBJ2-7, with 9 bases aligning to TRBD1. The CDR3 covers 14 residues. In germline, CDR1 is SQVTM, CDR2 ANQGSEA. With 4 bases clipped from V and 6 bases from J, the junction kept 10 bases outside the gene matches. This chain's CDR3 is CSVGTGTGRSEQYF. CDR3 nucleotides: TGCAGCGTTGGAACCGGGACAGGGCGTTCCGAGCAGTACTTC.

In this sample, this clone turned up a few times. This sequence joins TRBV18 and TRBJ1-5, with a tentative D call TRBD1 (6 bases). V was shortened by 3 bases and J by 7 bases, with 10 bases between the two germline ends. The germline V gene has CDR1 KGHSH and CDR2 LQKENI. This CDR3 is 13 amino acids long. The CDR3, as DNA: TGTGCCAGCTCACCTAACAGGGAACAGCCCCAGCATTTT. The encoded protein is CASSPNREQPQHF. The full variable domain, rest sourced from reference TRBV18 and TRBJ1-5, is NAGVMQNPRHLVRRRGQEARLRCSPMKGHSHVYWYRQLPEEGLKFMVYLQKENIIDESGMPKERFSAEFPKEGPSILRIQQVVRGDSAAYFCASSPNREQPQHFGDGTRLSIL.

The rearrangement links TRBV5-6 to TRBJ2-5; 7 positions match TRBD1. Trimming cost V 3 bases and J 5 bases; bases outside gene matches: 7. The CDR3 runs to 14 residues. The germline V gene has CDR1 SGHDT and CDR2 YYEEEE. The CDR3 spells CASSSQGPGETQYF. In nucleotides, the CDR3 is TGTGCCAGCAGCTCACAGGGGCCTGGGGAGACCCAGTACTTC.

This chain links TRBV29-1 with TRBJ2-7; D might be TRBD2 (5 bases). The CDR3 consists of 14 residues. Germline-derived CDR1 and CDR2 are SQVTM and ANQGSEA. With 2 bases removed from V and 4 bases from J, the gap between germline ends came to 15 bases. The CDR3: CSVELSSREYEQYF. The CDR3 DNA sequence: TGCAGCGTTGAACTGTCTAGCAGAGAGTACGAGCAGTACTTC.

The chain links TRBV2 to TRBJ1-6; D might be TRBD1 (6 bases). The V end lost 8 bases, the J end lost 8 bases, and 16 bases lay between the germline ends. Germline loops: CDR1 SNHLY, CDR2 FYNNEI. CDR3 length: 14 residues. As DNA, the CDR3 is TGTGCCAGCCTCCTACAGGGTCACGATTCACCCCTCCACTTT. Translated, it gives CASLLQGHDSPLHF.

The genes are TRBV12-5 and TRBJ2-1; TRBD2 agrees at 10 bases. CDR1 LGHNT and CDR2 FRNRAP come from the germline V gene. The CDR3 runs 15 residues. With 6 bases clipped from V and 4 bases from J, the junction kept 6 bases outside the gene matches. The DNA for the CDR3 is TGTGCTAGTGGCCCGGGACTAGCGCAATACAATGAGCAGTTCTTC. Its protein product is CASGPGLAQYNEQFF.